These T cell receptor beta chains were read from a single sample in a study of blood T cell repertoires in COVID-19. Repertoires were generated with immunoSEQ multiplex PCR, while TCRdb's copy carries only in-frame clones and drops some. The data hold 150,000 or so clones, with roughly 82% observed a single time. The sequencing sample was made of peripheral blood. The source is a woman between 65 and 79 years old with acute or convalescent COVID-19. The CDR3 runs from the conserved cysteine through the conserved F or W. Fields, in order: CDR3 DNA, CDR3 protein, clone size, J gene, D gene, V gene. A D gene is named only where the DNA matches it firmly. Clone sizes are given selectively: once, few, many, or a class where the clone is expanded.

CDR3nt: TGTGCCAGCAGCGGGGGACAGGGGGGTTCACCCCTCCACTTT
CDR3aa: CASSGGQGGSPLHF
abundance: -
j_gene: TRBJ1-6
d_gene: TRBD1
v_gene: TRBV2

CDR3nt: TGTGCCTGGAGTGTACGAAGGGGGAACACTGAAGCTTTCTTT
CDR3aa: CAWSVRRGNTEAFF
abundance: -
j_gene: TRBJ1-1
d_gene: -
v_gene: TRBV30

CDR3nt: TGTGCCAGCAGCTTATGGATGACTAGCGGGAGTTACGAGCAGTACTTC
CDR3aa: CASSLWMTSGSYEQYF
abundance: -
j_gene: TRBJ2-7
d_gene: TRBD2
v_gene: TRBV5-6

CDR3nt: TGCGCCAGCAGCTTTTCTTTATCTGGGGCCAACGTCCTGACTTTC
CDR3aa: CASSFSLSGANVLTF
abundance: -
j_gene: TRBJ2-6
d_gene: -
v_gene: TRBV5-1

CDR3nt: TGTGCCAGCAGTGAAGCGACAGGGGTGACCGGGGAGCTGTTTTTT
CDR3aa: CASSEATGVTGELFF
abundance: -
j_gene: TRBJ2-2
d_gene: TRBD1
v_gene: TRBV6-1

CDR3nt: TGTGCCAGCAGCCAATCCGGCAGGTTCAACGAGCAGTACTTC
CDR3aa: CASSQSGRFNEQYF
abundance: -
j_gene: TRBJ2-7
d_gene: -
v_gene: TRBV14

CDR3nt: TGTGCCAGCAGCTCGGACAGGGTCTCTGGAAACACCATATATTTT
CDR3aa: CASSSDRVSGNTIYF
abundance: -
j_gene: TRBJ1-3
d_gene: TRBD1
v_gene: TRBV7-9

CDR3nt: TGTGCCAGCAGCCGGTTTCGTAGCGGGGGGGGCACAGATACGCAGTATTTT
CDR3aa: CASSRFRSGGGTDTQYF
abundance: few
j_gene: TRBJ2-3
d_gene: TRBD2
v_gene: TRBV7-3

CDR3nt: TGTGCCAGCAGCTTAGACCTGGGAGGTGAGCAGTTCTTC
CDR3aa: CASSLDLGGEQFF
abundance: -
j_gene: TRBJ2-1
d_gene: -
v_gene: TRBV7-9

CDR3nt: TGTGCCAGTAGTATTACCGGGACAGGGGGACGAATGTTGAGTGGCTACACCTTC
CDR3aa: CASSITGTGGRMLSGYTF
abundance: few
j_gene: TRBJ1-2
d_gene: TRBD1
v_gene: TRBV19

CDR3nt: TGTGCCAGCAGGAGGGACAGTGTGGCCGGAAACACCATATATTTT
CDR3aa: CASRRDSVAGNTIYF
abundance: -
j_gene: TRBJ1-3
d_gene: TRBD1
v_gene: TRBV6-5

CDR3nt: TGTGCCAGCCGCGGACTAGCGGGCGGCACCGGGGAGCTGTTTTTT
CDR3aa: CASRGLAGGTGELFF
abundance: few
j_gene: TRBJ2-2
d_gene: TRBD2
v_gene: TRBV2

CDR3nt: TGCGCCAGCAGCTTGTTCCAGGGTCCAAATAACTATGGCTACACCTTC
CDR3aa: CASSLFQGPNNYGYTF
abundance: -
j_gene: TRBJ1-2
d_gene: -
v_gene: TRBV5-1

CDR3nt: TGTGCCAGCAGCCAGACAGGGAGTCAGCCCCAGCATTTT
CDR3aa: CASSQTGSQPQHF
abundance: -
j_gene: TRBJ1-5
d_gene: TRBD1
v_gene: TRBV3-1/TRBV3-2

CDR3nt: TGTGCCAGCAGTCCCCGGGACAGGCCACATCAGCCCCAGCATTTT
CDR3aa: CASSPRDRPHQPQHF
abundance: -
j_gene: TRBJ1-5
d_gene: TRBD1
v_gene: TRBV6-2/TRBV6-3

CDR3nt: TGTGCCACCAGGGGAGGAGGGCCTTCTATGAACACTGAAGCTTTCTTT
CDR3aa: CATRGGGPSMNTEAFF
abundance: few
j_gene: TRBJ1-1
d_gene: -
v_gene: TRBV24-1

CDR3nt: TGTGCCAGCAGTTCAACCGCGGACAGAAACACTGAAGCTTTCTTT
CDR3aa: CASSSTADRNTEAFF
abundance: few
j_gene: TRBJ1-1
d_gene: -
v_gene: TRBV28

CDR3nt: TGTGCCAGCAGTTACTCGCGGGCGCCTAGCACAGATACGCAGTATTTT
CDR3aa: CASSYSRAPSTDTQYF
abundance: -
j_gene: TRBJ2-3
d_gene: -
v_gene: TRBV6-7

CDR3nt: TGTGCCAGCAGTTTATCCCTCGGCGGTAACTATGGCTACACCTTC
CDR3aa: CASSLSLGGNYGYTF
abundance: -
j_gene: TRBJ1-2
d_gene: -
v_gene: TRBV27

CDR3nt: TGTGCCACCAGCGAAGAGAGACAGCGCAATCAGCCCCAGCATTTT
CDR3aa: CATSEERQRNQPQHF
abundance: -
j_gene: TRBJ1-5
d_gene: -
v_gene: TRBV15

CDR3nt: TGTGCCAGCAGCTTGCGACAGGGACATCCGCCCCAGCATTTT
CDR3aa: CASSLRQGHPPQHF
abundance: -
j_gene: TRBJ1-5
d_gene: TRBD1
v_gene: TRBV5-6

CDR3nt: TGTGCCTGGGGGTTCGGGACAGGGGGTCTCTATGGCTACACCTTC
CDR3aa: CAWGFGTGGLYGYTF
abundance: -
j_gene: TRBJ1-2
d_gene: TRBD1
v_gene: TRBV30

CDR3nt: TGTGCCACCAGTGAGACGGGGAGGGGGGACAATGAGCAGTTCTTC
CDR3aa: CATSETGRGDNEQFF
abundance: -
j_gene: TRBJ2-1
d_gene: -
v_gene: TRBV24-1

CDR3nt: TGTGCCAGCAGCCAAATGGGGGGGTCTGGAAACACCATATATTTT
CDR3aa: CASSQMGGSGNTIYF
abundance: -
j_gene: TRBJ1-3
d_gene: -
v_gene: TRBV3-1/TRBV3-2

CDR3nt: TGCGCCAGCAGCCAGACCGGGACAGGGGGCTTTGGCTACACCTTC
CDR3aa: CASSQTGTGGFGYTF
abundance: few
j_gene: TRBJ1-2
d_gene: TRBD1
v_gene: TRBV4-3

CDR3nt: TGTGCCATCAGTGAGAACCCTAGCGGGGGCAACAATGAGCAGTTCTTC
CDR3aa: CAISENPSGGNNEQFF
abundance: -
j_gene: TRBJ2-1
d_gene: TRBD2
v_gene: TRBV10-3

CDR3nt: TGTGCCAGCAGTGAATCCCGGGGGACCCAGTACTTC
CDR3aa: CASSESRGTQYF
abundance: -
j_gene: TRBJ2-5
d_gene: -
v_gene: TRBV2

CDR3nt: TGTGCCACCAGCCCCTCCGACAGGGAGCCTAATGAAAAACTGTTTTTT
CDR3aa: CATSPSDREPNEKLFF
abundance: few
j_gene: TRBJ1-4
d_gene: TRBD1
v_gene: TRBV24-1

CDR3nt: TGTGCCAGTACTCGGGAGGGCGGTGTCTATGGCTACACCTTC
CDR3aa: CASTREGGVYGYTF
abundance: -
j_gene: TRBJ1-2
d_gene: -
v_gene: TRBV19

CDR3nt: TGCAGTGCTAGAGATGGGGAGCCGTGGTTCTTC
CDR3aa: CSARDGEPWFF
abundance: -
j_gene: TRBJ2-1
d_gene: -
v_gene: TRBV20-1

CDR3nt: TGTGCCAGCTCTCTGGACAGGGGACGCACAGATACGCAGTATTTT
CDR3aa: CASSLDRGRTDTQYF
abundance: -
j_gene: TRBJ2-3
d_gene: TRBD1
v_gene: TRBV18

CDR3nt: TGTGCCAGTAGTGCCCAGTTTGAAGCTTTCTTT
CDR3aa: CASSAQFEAFF
abundance: -
j_gene: TRBJ1-1
d_gene: -
v_gene: TRBV19

CDR3nt: TGTGCCAGCAGTGAGGACAGGGAGACTGAAGCTTTCTTT
CDR3aa: CASSEDRETEAFF
abundance: -
j_gene: TRBJ1-1
d_gene: TRBD1
v_gene: TRBV6-1

CDR3nt: TGTGCCAGCAGTGAAGCGCACAGGGCCTCCCCCTACAATGAGCAGTTCTTC
CDR3aa: CASSEAHRASPYNEQFF
abundance: -
j_gene: TRBJ2-1
d_gene: -
v_gene: TRBV6-1

CDR3nt: TGTGCCAGCTCACCCGACAGGGGGCGAGAGACCCAGTACTTC
CDR3aa: CASSPDRGRETQYF
abundance: -
j_gene: TRBJ2-5
d_gene: TRBD1
v_gene: TRBV18

CDR3nt: TGTGCCAGCAGTCGGAGGGAACTATTAGAGAATGGCTACACCTTC
CDR3aa: CASSRRELLENGYTF
abundance: few
j_gene: TRBJ1-2
d_gene: -
v_gene: TRBV28

CDR3nt: TGCGCCAGCAGCTTGGCAGGGGCTGGGGGCTACACCTTC
CDR3aa: CASSLAGAGGYTF
abundance: -
j_gene: TRBJ1-2
d_gene: -
v_gene: TRBV5-1

CDR3nt: TGTGCCAGCAGCCATAAAGAGACCCAGTACTTC
CDR3aa: CASSHKETQYF
abundance: -
j_gene: TRBJ2-5
d_gene: -
v_gene: TRBV14

CDR3nt: TGTGCCTCTCAACGGGACTCCCCCGAAAAACTGTTTTTT
CDR3aa: CASQRDSPEKLFF
abundance: -
j_gene: TRBJ1-4
d_gene: -
v_gene: TRBV30

CDR3nt: TGTGCCAGCAGCTTAGGTAGACTTTCAAATTCACCCCTCCACTTT
CDR3aa: CASSLGRLSNSPLHF
abundance: -
j_gene: TRBJ1-6
d_gene: -
v_gene: TRBV7-2

CDR3nt: TGTGCCAGCGGGACTAGCGGTTGGTATGAGCAGTTCTTC
CDR3aa: CASGTSGWYEQFF
abundance: once
j_gene: TRBJ2-1
d_gene: TRBD2
v_gene: TRBV9

CDR3nt: TGTGCCAGCAGCCCCAACCTCGGGACAGAATATAGCTCCTACAATGAGCAGTTCTTC
CDR3aa: CASSPNLGTEYSSYNEQFF
abundance: -
j_gene: TRBJ2-1
d_gene: TRBD1
v_gene: TRBV28